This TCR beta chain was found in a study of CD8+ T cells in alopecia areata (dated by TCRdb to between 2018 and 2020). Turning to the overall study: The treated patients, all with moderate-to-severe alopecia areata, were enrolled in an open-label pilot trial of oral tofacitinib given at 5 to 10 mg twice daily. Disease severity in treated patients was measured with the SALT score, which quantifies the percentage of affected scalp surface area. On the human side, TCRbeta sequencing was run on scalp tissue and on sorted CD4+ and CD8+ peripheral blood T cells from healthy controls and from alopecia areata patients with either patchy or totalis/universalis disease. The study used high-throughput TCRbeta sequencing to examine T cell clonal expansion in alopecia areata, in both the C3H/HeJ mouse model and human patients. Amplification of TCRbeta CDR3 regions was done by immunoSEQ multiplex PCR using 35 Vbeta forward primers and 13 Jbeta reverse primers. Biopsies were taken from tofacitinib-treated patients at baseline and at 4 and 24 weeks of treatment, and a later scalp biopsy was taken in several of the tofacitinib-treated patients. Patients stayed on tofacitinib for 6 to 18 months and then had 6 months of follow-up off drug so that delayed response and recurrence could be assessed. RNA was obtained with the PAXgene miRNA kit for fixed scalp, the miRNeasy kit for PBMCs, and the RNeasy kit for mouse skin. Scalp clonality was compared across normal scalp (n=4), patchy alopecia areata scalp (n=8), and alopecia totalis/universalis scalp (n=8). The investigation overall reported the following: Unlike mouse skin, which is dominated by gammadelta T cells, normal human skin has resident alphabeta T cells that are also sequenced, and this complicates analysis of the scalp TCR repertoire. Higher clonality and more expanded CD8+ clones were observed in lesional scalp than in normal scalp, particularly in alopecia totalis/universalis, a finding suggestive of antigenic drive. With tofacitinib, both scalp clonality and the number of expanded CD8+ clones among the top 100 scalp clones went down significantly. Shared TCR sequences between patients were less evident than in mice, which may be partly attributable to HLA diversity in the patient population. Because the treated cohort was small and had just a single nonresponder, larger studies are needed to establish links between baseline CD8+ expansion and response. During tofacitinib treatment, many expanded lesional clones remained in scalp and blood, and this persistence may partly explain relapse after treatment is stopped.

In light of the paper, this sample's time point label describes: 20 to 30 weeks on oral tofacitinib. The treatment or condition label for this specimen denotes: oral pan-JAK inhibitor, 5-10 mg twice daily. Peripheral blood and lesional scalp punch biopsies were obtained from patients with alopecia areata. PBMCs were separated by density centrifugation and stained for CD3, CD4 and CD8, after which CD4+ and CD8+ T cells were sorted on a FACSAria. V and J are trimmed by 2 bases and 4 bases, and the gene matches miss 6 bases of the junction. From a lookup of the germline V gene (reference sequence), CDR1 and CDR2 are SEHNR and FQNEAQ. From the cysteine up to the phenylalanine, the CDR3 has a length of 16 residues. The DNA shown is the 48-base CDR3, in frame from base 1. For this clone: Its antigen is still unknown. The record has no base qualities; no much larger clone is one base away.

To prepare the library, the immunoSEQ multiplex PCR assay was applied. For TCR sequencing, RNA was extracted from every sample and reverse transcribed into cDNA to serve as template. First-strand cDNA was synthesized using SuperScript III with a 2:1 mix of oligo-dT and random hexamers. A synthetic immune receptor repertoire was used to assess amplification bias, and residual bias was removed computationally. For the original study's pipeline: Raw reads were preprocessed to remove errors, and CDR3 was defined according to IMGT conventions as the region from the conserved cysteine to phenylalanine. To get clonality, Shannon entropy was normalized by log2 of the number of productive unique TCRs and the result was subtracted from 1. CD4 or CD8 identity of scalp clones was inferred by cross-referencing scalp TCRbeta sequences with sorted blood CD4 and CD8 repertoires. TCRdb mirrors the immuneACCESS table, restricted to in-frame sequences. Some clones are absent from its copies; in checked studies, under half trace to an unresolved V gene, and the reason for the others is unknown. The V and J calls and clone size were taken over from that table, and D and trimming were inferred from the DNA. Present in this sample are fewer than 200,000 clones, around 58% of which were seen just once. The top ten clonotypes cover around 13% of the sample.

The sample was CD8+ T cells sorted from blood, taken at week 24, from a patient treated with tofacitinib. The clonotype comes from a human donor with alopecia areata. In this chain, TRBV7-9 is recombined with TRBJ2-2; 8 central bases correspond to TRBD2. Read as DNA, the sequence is TGTGCCAGCAGCTTACCGACCGGGAGGGGCACCGGGGAGCTGTTTTTT. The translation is CASSLPTGRGTGELFF.